Detailed here is one TCR beta chain. Its antigen is unidentified. The source material, RNA transcripts, was used to amplify TCR beta CDR3 regions. Primed by the HTBI set, a first-round RT-PCR was run on the TCR CDR3. In TCRdb, the multiplex PCR reads were re-called with MiXCR into one record per CDR3 protein. Among 500,000 to 550,000 distinct CDR3 sequences listed, roughly 20% were seen once. CDR3 length: 14 residues. Trimming left V 3 bases short and J 6 bases short, with 12 bases between. CDR1 and CDR2 from the germline V gene are GTSNPN and SVGIG (reference sequence). This record comes from a study of T cells in Graves' hyperthyroidism and ophthalmopathy. Study results and caveats: Using 13 V-J features, a model discriminated ophthalmopathy from stable hyperthyroidism.

Graves' hyperthyroidism showing no ophthalmopathy progression within 18 months was considered stable. This clonotype was sampled from a man younger than 35 with Graves' hyperthyroidism. The sequencing input was blood. This chain connects TRBV30 to TRBJ1-6, with D maybe TRBD1 (5 bases). CDR3 region: CAWRSQGGNSPLHF. CDR3 DNA: TGTGCCTGGAGAAGTCAGGGTGGTAATTCACCCCTCCACTTT.